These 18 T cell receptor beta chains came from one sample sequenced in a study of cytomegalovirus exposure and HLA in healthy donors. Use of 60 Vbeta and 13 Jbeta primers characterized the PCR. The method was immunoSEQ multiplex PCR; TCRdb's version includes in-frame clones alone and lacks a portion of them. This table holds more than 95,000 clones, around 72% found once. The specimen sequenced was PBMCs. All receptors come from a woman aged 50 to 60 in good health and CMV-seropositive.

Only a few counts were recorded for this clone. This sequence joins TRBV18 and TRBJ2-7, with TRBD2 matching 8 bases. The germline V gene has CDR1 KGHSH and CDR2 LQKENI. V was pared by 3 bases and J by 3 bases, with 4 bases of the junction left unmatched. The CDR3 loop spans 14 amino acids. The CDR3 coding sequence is TGTGCCAGCTCACCGTTGCGGGAGGTCTACGAGCAGTACTTC. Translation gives CASSPLREVYEQYF. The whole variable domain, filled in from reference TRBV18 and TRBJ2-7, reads NAGVMQNPRHLVRRRGQEARLRCSPMKGHSHVYWYRQLPEEGLKFMVYLQKENIIDESGMPKERFSAEFPKEGPSILRIQQVVRGDSAAYFCASSPLREVYEQYFGPGTRLTVT.

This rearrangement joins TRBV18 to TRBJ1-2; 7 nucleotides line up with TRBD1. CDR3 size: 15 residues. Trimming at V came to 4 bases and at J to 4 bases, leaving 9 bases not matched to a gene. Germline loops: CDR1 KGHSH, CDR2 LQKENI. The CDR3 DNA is TGTGCCAGCTCACAGCGCTCCCGGGACAGCTATGGCTACACCTTC. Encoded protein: CASSQRSRDSYGYTF.

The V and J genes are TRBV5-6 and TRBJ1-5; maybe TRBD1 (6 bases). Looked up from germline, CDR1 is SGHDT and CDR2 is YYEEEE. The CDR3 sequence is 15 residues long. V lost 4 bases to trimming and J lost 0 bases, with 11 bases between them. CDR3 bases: TGTGCCAGCAGCAAGACAGGTTATAGCAATCAGCCCCAGCATTTT. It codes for CASSKTGYSNQPQHF.

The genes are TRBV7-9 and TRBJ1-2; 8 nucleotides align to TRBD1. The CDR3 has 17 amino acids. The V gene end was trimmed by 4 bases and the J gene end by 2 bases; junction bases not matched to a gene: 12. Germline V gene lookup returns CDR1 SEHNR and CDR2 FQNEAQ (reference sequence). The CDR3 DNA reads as TGTGCCAGCAGCTCCCGGACAGGGTCTCTTCCAAACTATGGCTACACCTTC. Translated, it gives CASSSRTGSLPNYGYTF. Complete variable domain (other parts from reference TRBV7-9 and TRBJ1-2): DTGVSQNPRHKITKRGQNVTFRCDPISEHNRLYWYRQTLGQGPEFLTYFQNEAQLEKSRLLSDRFSAERPKGSFSTLEIQRTEQGDSAMYLCASSSRTGSLPNYGYTFGSGTRLTVV.

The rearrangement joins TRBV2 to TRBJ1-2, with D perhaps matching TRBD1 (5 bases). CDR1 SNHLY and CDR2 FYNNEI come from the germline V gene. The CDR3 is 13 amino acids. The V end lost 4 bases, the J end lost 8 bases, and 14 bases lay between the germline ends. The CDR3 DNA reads TGTGCCAGCAGTGTGGAGGGGCCGGAGGGCTACACCTTC. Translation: CASSVEGPEGYTF.

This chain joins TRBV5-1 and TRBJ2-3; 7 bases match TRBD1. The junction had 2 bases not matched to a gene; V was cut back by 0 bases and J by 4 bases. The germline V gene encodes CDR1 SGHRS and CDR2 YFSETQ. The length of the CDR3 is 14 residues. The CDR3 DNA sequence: TGCGCCAGCAGCTTGGCTCAGGGGGCAGATACGCAGTATTTT. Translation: CASSLAQGADTQYF.

The CDR3 loop is CASLRTVNTGELFF. CDR3 in DNA: TGTGCCAGCTTACGGACAGTGAACACCGGGGAGCTGTTTTTT. This chain links TRBV28 with TRBJ2-2; tentatively, D is TRBD1 (6 bases). Germline CDR1 and CDR2: MDHEN and SYDVKM. CDR3 length: 14 amino acids. Trimming removed 8 bases from V and 1 base from J, with 11 bases in between.

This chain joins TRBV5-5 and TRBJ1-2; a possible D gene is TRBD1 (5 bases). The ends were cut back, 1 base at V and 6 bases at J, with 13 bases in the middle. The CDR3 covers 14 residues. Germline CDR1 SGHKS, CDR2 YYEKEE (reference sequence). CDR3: CASSLFGTENGYTF. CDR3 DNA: TGTGCCAGCAGCTTGTTTGGGACTGAGAATGGCTACACCTTC.

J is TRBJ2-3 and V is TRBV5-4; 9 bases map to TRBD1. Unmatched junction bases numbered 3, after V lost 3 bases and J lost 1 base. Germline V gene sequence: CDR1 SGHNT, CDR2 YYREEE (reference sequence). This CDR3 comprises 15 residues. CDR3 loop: CASSSRDRGTDTQYF. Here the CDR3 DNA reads TGTGCCAGCAGCTCCAGGGACAGGGGCACAGATACGCAGTATTTT.

The CDR3 nucleotides are TGTGCCAGCAGCCTCGGCGCGGGTATCCATGGCTACACCTTC. This codes for CASSLGAGIHGYTF. The rearrangement links TRBV7-9 to TRBJ1-2; D ambiguous. This CDR3 is 14 amino acids long. Germline lookup yields CDR1 SEHNR and CDR2 FQNEAQ (reference sequence). With 5 bases removed from V and 6 bases from J, the gap between germline ends came to 16 bases.

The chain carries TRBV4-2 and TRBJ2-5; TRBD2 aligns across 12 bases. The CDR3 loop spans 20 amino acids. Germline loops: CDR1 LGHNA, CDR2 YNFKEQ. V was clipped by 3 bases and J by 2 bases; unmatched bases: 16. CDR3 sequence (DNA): TGTGCCAGCAGCCACACCCCATCTAGCGGGGGGGCCGGAGGTCAAGAGACCCAGTACTTC. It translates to CASSHTPSSGGAGGQETQYF.

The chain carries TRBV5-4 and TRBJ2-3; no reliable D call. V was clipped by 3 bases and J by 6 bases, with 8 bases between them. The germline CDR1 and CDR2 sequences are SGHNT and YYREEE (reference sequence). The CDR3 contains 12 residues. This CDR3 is CASSSIGDTQYF. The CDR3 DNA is TGTGCCAGCAGCTCTATCGGGGATACGCAGTATTTT.

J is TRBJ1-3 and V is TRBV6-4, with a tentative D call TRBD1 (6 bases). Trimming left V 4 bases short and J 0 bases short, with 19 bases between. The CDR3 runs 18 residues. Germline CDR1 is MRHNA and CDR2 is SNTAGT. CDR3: CASSGQGTNHSSGNTIYF. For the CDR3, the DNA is TGTGCCAGCAGTGGGCAGGGGACGAACCATAGCTCTGGAAACACCATATATTTT.

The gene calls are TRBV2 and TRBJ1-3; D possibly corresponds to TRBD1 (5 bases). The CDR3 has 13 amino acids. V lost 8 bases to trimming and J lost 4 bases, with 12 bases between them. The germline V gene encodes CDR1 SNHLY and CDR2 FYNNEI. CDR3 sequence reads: CASGARSGNTIYF. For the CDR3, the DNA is TGTGCCAGCGGGGCACGTTCAGGAAACACCATATATTTT.

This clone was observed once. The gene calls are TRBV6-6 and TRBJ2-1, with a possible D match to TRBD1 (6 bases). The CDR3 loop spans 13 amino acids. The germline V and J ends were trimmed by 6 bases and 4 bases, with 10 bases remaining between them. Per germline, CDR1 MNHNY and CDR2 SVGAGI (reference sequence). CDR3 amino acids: CASRVGQYNEQFF. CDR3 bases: TGTGCCAGCAGGGTTGGACAGTACAATGAGCAGTTCTTC.

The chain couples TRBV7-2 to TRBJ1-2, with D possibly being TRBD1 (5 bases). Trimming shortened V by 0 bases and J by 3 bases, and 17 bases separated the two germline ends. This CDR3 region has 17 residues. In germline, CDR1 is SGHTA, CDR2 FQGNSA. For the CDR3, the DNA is TGTGCCAGCAGCTTAGCCCCTGGCGGAGGGGTATACTATGGCTACACCTTC. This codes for CASSLAPGGGVYYGYTF. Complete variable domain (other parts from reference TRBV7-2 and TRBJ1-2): GAGVSQSPSNKVTEKGKDVELRCDPISGHTALYWYRQSLGQGLEFLIYFQGNSAPDKSGLPSDRFSAERTGGSVSTLTIQRTQQEDSAVYLCASSLAPGGGVYYGYTFGSGTRLTVV.

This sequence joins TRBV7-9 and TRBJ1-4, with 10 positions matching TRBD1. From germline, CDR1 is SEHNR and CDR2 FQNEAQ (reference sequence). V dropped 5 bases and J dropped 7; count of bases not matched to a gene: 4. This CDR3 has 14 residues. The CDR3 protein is CASSPGTGVEKLFF. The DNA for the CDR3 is TGTGCCAGCAGCCCCGGGACAGGGGTTGAAAAACTGTTTTTT.

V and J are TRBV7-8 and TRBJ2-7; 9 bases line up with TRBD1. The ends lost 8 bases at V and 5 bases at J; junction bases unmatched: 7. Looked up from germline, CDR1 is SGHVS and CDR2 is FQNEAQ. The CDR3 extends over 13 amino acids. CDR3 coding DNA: TGTGCCAGCGACCGGGACAGGGATAACGAGCAGTACTTC. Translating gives CASDRDRDNEQYF.